The clone carrying this T cell receptor beta chain was seen once. The sample is drawn from a study of blood T cell repertoires in COVID-19. Study-wide context: Nucleic acid was either cDNA or gDNA, and it came from T cells, B-cell-depleted T cells, or PBMCs.

Methods used by the authors: Reference gene primer amplification gave nucleated cell count estimates. Sequencing was performed with immunoSEQ multiplex PCR; in TCRdb, only in-frame clones are kept and a portion is missing. Clone size and the V and J calls come from that table; the DNA yielded D and trimming. Of some 200,000 clones in the sample, roughly nine tenths are singletons; the top ten hold 9.5% to 15%. Germline V lookup: CDR1 SNHLY, CDR2 FYNNEI. The V gene end was trimmed by 3 bases and the J gene end by 1 base; junction bases not matched to a gene: 4. The CDR3 extends over 16 amino acids. This chain connects TRBV2 to TRBJ2-1; 9 positions agree with TRBD2. The TCR comes from a woman aged 18-35 years who had recovered from COVID-19. The sequencing sample was made of peripheral blood. CDR3: CASSDLAGGSYNEQFF. The DNA of the CDR3 is TGTGCCAGCAGTGATTTGGCGGGAGGGTCCTACAATGAGCAGTTCTTC.